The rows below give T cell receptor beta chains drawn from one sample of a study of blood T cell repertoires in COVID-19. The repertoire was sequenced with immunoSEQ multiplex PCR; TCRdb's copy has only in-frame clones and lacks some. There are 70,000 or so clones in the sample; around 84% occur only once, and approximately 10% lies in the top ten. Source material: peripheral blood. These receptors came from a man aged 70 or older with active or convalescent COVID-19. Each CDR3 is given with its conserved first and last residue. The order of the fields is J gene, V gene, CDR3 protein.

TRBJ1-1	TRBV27	CASSQSQGVGRAESTEAFF
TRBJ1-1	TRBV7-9	CASSQDIIYTEAFF
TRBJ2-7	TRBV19	CASSIGTEYEQYF
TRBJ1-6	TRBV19	CASTTGWNNSPLHF
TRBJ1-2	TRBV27	CASSFSLNYGYTF
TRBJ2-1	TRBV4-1	CASSPITGRLGDEQFF
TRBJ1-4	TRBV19	CASSPTGTPNEKLFF
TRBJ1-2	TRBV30	CAWSEFDGGGYTF
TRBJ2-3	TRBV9	CASSVGLAPDTQYF
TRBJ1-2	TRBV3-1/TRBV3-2	CASSQAGQGRNGYTF
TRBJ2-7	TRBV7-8	CASSRDLSYEQYF
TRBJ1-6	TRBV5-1	CASSSSGLSDSPLHF
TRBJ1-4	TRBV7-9	CASSLGRTTNEKLFF
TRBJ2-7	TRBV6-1	CASSDTGYLGPEQYF
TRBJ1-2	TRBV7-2	CASSLGPGIYGYTF
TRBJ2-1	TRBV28	CASSLSSGSGLGSYNEQFF
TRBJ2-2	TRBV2	CASGGLYTGELFF
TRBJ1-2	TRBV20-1	CSARRGYGYTF
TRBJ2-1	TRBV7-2	CASSLTGFEQFF
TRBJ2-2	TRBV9	CASSGAGLVYTGELFF
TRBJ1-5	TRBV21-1	CASSKVSRDRPDCVDQPQHF
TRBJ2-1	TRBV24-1	CATSDRRQAGEQFF
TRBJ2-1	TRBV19	CASSTLGLATYNEQFF
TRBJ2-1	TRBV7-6	CASSLAEHIYNEQFF
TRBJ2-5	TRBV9	CASSASGSGAQYF
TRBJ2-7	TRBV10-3	CAISASSRGTYEQYF
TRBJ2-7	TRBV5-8	CAKVAGGPYEQYF
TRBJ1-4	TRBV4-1	CASSRGATNEKLFF
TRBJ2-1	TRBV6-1	CASSEGGSLPGEQFF
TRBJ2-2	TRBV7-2	CASSFLSGTGGELFF
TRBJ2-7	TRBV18	CASSPPGTVTYEQYF
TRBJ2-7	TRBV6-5	CASSYGTSGMNEQYF
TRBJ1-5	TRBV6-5	CASRIQIGNQPQHF
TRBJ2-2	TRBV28	CASSLSVGELFF
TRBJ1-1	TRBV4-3	CASSQAGQGNEAFF
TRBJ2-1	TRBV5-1	CASSLGGLSYNEQFF
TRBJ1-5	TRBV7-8	CASSVGQASNQPQHF
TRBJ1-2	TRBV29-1	CSVEPRQGRGGYTF
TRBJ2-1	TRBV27	CASSFPGRINEQFF
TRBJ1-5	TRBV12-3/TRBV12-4	CASSAGGQPQHF
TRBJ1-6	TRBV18	CASSSTGLNSPLHF
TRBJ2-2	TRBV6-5	CASRHRGQGSGELFF
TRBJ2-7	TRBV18	CASSPRGQPYEQYF
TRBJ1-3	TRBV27	CASIAPGNTIYF
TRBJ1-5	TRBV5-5	CASSLEWGSFNQPQHF
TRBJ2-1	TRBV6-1	CASSEAAARRWDNEQFF
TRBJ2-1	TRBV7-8	CASSSEPGLPFNEQFF
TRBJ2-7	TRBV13	CASSLGRRGSYEQYF
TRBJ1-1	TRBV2	CASRKRGGNTEAFF
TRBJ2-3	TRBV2	CASWGLASDTQYF
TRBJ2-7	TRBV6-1	CASSELWTGHEQYF
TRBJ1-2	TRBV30	CAWSYTGPSGYTF
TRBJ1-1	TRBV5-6	CASSWRWREVSMNTEAFF